The 20 T cell receptor beta chains below come from one sample, sequenced in a study of shared clonotypes between healthy human individuals. Assay used: immunoSEQ multiplex PCR; TCRdb lists only in-frame clones, some missing. The sample includes under 1,100,000 clones, 65% to 80% of them seen just once. The specimen was memory CD4+ T cells sorted from blood. Subset noted: CD45RA-negative fraction. The receptors were sampled from a man aged 18 to 29 in good health.

The chain carries TRBV5-4 and TRBJ2-5, with 9 bases matching TRBD2. This CDR3 spans 15 amino acids. The germline V gene encodes CDR1 SGHNT and CDR2 YYREEE (reference sequence). V dropped 6 bases and J dropped 2; count of bases not matched to a gene: 8. The CDR3 here is CASTTAGGNQETQYF. The CDR3, as DNA: TGTGCCAGCACAACAGCGGGGGGAAATCAAGAGACCCAGTACTTC.

The genes are TRBV6-1 and TRBJ1-5, with D possibly matching TRBD1 (6 bases). CDR1 MNHNS and CDR2 SASEGT come from the germline V gene. The germline V and J ends were trimmed by 1 base and 4 bases, with 14 bases remaining between them. There are 16 residues in the CDR3. The CDR3 DNA follows: TGTGCCAGCAGTGAAGTGTTCGGCAGGGGTAATCAGCCCCAGCATTTT. Amino acid sequence: CASSEVFGRGNQPQHF.

The genes are TRBV23-1 and TRBJ2-3; D is tentatively TRBD1 or TRBD2 (7 bases each). TRBV23-1 is given ORF status, its function remaining uncertain. Trimming shortened V by 7 bases and J by 1 base, and 18 bases separated the two germline ends. The CDR3 covers 16 residues. The CDR3 loop is CASIQGGAWGTDTQYF. The CDR3 DNA reads as TGCGCCAGCATCCAGGGGGGGGCCTGGGGCACAGATACGCAGTATTTT.

The V gene is TRBV4-3, the J gene TRBJ2-4; D is perhaps TRBD1 (5 bases). This CDR3 spans 16 amino acids. Trimming cost V 1 base and J 1 base, with 11 bases left between them. The germline V gene has CDR1 LGHNA and CDR2 YSLEER. The CDR3 coding sequence is TGCGCCAGCAGCCAAGTGCGACCAGGGGCCAAAAACATTCAGTACTTC. Translation gives CASSQVRPGAKNIQYF.

This rearrangement joins TRBV5-5 to TRBJ1-2; D may be TRBD1 (5 bases). V was clipped by 1 base and J by 4 bases, with 8 bases between them. This CDR3 comprises 13 residues. Per germline, CDR1 SGHKS and CDR2 YYEKEE (reference sequence). The CDR3 reads CASSLRGRYGYTF. In DNA, the CDR3 is TGTGCCAGCAGCTTGAGGGGCCGCTATGGCTACACCTTC. Variable domain in full (rest from reference TRBV5-5 and TRBJ1-2): DAGVTQSPTHLIKTRGQQVTLRCSPISGHKSVSWYQQVLGQGPQFIFQYYEKEERGRGNFPDRFSARQFPNYSSELNVNALLLGDSALYLCASSLRGRYGYTFGSGTRLTVV.

The V call is TRBV7-2, the J call TRBJ1-5, with D uncertain. Germline CDR1 is SGHTA and CDR2 is FQGNSA. With 5 bases removed from V and 2 bases from J, the gap between germline ends came to 13 bases. CDR3 length equals 15 residues. The DNA for the CDR3 is TGTGCCAGCAGCCTTGACGGACGTGGCAATCAGCCCCAGCATTTT. It yields the protein CASSLDGRGNQPQHF. The variable domain in full, with the rest retrieved from reference TRBV7-2 and TRBJ1-5, is GAGVSQSPSNKVTEKGKDVELRCDPISGHTALYWYRQSLGQGLEFLIYFQGNSAPDKSGLPSDRFSAERTGGSVSTLTIQRTQQEDSAVYLCASSLDGRGNQPQHFGDGTRLSIL.

V is TRBV27 and J is TRBJ1-6; D is unresolved. The CDR3 is 13 amino acids. V dropped 7 bases and J dropped 9 bases, with 13 bases sitting between them. Germline CDR1 and CDR2: MNHEY and SMNVEV (reference sequence). DNA for the CDR3: TGTGCCAGCAAGGGATTTACTCGTTCACCCCTCCACTTT. Protein: CASKGFTRSPLHF.

The chain recombines TRBV6-1 with TRBJ2-5; D remains ambiguous. Trimming pared 8 bases from V and 5 bases from J, leaving 12 bases between. The germline gives CDR1 MNHNS, CDR2 SASEGT. This CDR3 comprises 12 residues. CDR3 coding DNA: TGTGCCAGCCGTTTCTCCGGGGAGACCCAGTACTTC. It specifies CASRFSGETQYF.

The V call is TRBV5-1, the J call TRBJ2-1, with no clear D. V gave up 0 bases and J gave up 5 bases, with 12 bases separating them. The CDR3 has 15 amino acids. CDR1 is SGHRS and CDR2 is YFSETQ in the germline V gene. CDR3 in amino acids: CASSLEPQSNNEQFF. DNA of the CDR3: TGCGCCAGCAGCTTGGAACCACAGTCGAACAATGAGCAGTTCTTC.

This clone occurred once. The rearrangement links TRBV10-3 to TRBJ2-7; D possibly uses TRBD1 or TRBD2 (5 bases each). The CDR3 contains 16 residues. Per germline, CDR1 ENHRY and CDR2 SYGVKD. V lost 0 bases and J lost 3, with 15 bases in between. The CDR3 loop is CAISESPGTAGYEQYF. The CDR3 DNA is TGTGCCATCAGTGAGTCTCCGGGGACGGCAGGCTACGAGCAGTACTTC.

The rearrangement uses TRBV7-9 and TRBJ1-2, with D hard to call. V gave up 3 bases and J gave up 1 base, with 0 bases separating them. The CDR3 runs 11 residues. Germline CDR1 is SEHNR and CDR2 is FQNEAQ (reference sequence). The CDR3 region has the DNA TGTGCCAGCAGCTTTAACTATGGCTACACCTTC. As protein: CASSFNYGYTF. The entire variable domain, with the rest obtained from reference TRBV7-9 and TRBJ1-2, is as follows: DTGVSQNPRHKITKRGQNVTFRCDPISEHNRLYWYRQTLGQGPEFLTYFQNEAQLEKSRLLSDRFSAERPKGSFSTLEIQRTEQGDSAMYLCASSFNYGYTFGSGTRLTVV.

The chain combines TRBV9 with TRBJ1-1; D remains ambiguous. The V gene lost 3 bases and the J gene lost 2 bases, with 11 bases spanning the gap. The CDR3 covers 14 residues. Germline values: CDR1 SGDLS, CDR2 YYNGEE. The CDR3 nucleotides read TGTGCCAGCAGCGCCCTCCCGCAAAACACTGAAGCTTTCTTT. It encodes CASSALPQNTEAFF.

On this clone: A much larger clone sits a single nucleotide away, making a read error possible. This chain links TRBV11-1 with TRBJ2-2, with D hard to call. This CDR3 is built from 11 residues. Trimming took 2 bases from V and 5 from J, leaving 0 bases between them. Looked up from germline, CDR1 is SGHAT and CDR2 is FQDESV (reference sequence). CDR3 residues: CASSLTGELFF. The CDR3, as DNA: TGTGCCAGCAGCTTAACCGGGGAGCTGTTTTTT.

The chain links TRBV6-6 to TRBJ2-7; D gene unclear. Trimming took 2 bases from V and 2 from J, leaving 13 bases between them. Germline V gene sequence: CDR1 MNHNY, CDR2 SVGAGI (reference sequence). The CDR3 is made up of 15 amino acids. DNA of the CDR3: TGTGCCAGCAGTTACACACCCCTAGGAACCTACGAGCAGTACTTC. This gives the protein CASSYTPLGTYEQYF.

V and J are TRBV19 and TRBJ1-6, with TRBD1 identical over 9 bases. V shed 10 bases and J 4 bases; nucleotides not matched to a gene: 5. Looked up from germline, CDR1 is LNHDA and CDR2 is SQIVND (reference sequence). The CDR3 totals 14 residues. CDR3 sequence: CATRQGGYNSPLHF. The CDR3, as DNA: TGTGCCACCCGACAGGGGGGATATAATTCACCCCTCCACTTT.

J is TRBJ2-5 and V is TRBV10-1; no clear D gene. The V end lost 0 bases, the J end lost 1 base, and 12 bases lay between the germline ends. The CDR3 loop spans 16 amino acids. Per germline, CDR1 WNHNN and CDR2 SYGVQD (reference sequence). DNA of the CDR3: TGCGCCAGCAGTGAGTCCCGTTCCGGTTCCCAAGAGACCCAGTACTTC. Its translation is CASSESRSGSQETQYF.

Concerning this clone: The same CDR3 can be traced to other DNA sequences in this sample. The gene calls are TRBV7-9 and TRBJ2-5; 8 bases are shared with TRBD1. The CDR3 has 14 residues. The germline CDR1 and CDR2 sequences are SEHNR and FQNEAQ (reference sequence). V lost 0 bases to trimming and J lost 4 bases; unmatched junction nucleotides: 1. CDR3 in amino acids: CASSLAGTGETQYF. Written as DNA, the CDR3 is TGTGCCAGCAGCTTAGCCGGGACAGGAGAGACCCAGTACTTC.

The J gene is TRBJ2-7, the V gene TRBV6-5; no clear D gene. Germline V gene data show CDR1 as MNHEY and CDR2 as SVGAGI. The V end was cut by 4 bases, the J end by 1 base, with 5 bases between. The CDR3 contains 12 residues. For the CDR3, the DNA is TGTGCCAGCAGTTCCCCATCCTACGAGCAGTACTTC. Its protein product is CASSSPSYEQYF.

The rearrangement joins TRBV20-1 to TRBJ2-1; no clear D gene. The ends were cut back, 6 bases at V and 12 bases at J, with 12 bases in the middle. This CDR3 contains 10 residues. Germline values: CDR1 DFQATT, CDR2 SNEGSKA (reference sequence). In DNA form, the CDR3 reads TGCAGTGCGGACCCCGTCCGGCAGTTCTTC. Protein: CSADPVRQFF.

CDR3 in amino acids: CASSLAMTVGDTEAFF. DNA for the CDR3: TGCGCCAGCAGCTTGGCGATGACGGTCGGGGACACTGAAGCTTTCTTT. This chain joins TRBV5-1 and TRBJ1-1; D is uncertain. Trimming left V 0 bases short and J 3 bases short, with 15 bases between. CDR1 and CDR2 (germline): SGHRS, YFSETQ. The CDR3 runs to 16 residues.